This T cell receptor (beta chain) was profiled in a study of PD-1 and CTLA-4 blockade in melanoma. Looked up from germline, CDR1 is SGDLS and CDR2 is YYNGEE. This CDR3 is 14 amino acids long. The V gene lost 0 bases and the J gene lost 5 bases, with 8 bases spanning the gap. The method was immunoSEQ multiplex PCR; TCRdb's version includes in-frame clones alone and lacks a portion of them. Seen here are 20,000 to 25,000 clones, approximately 88% observed once, and the top ten hold 6% to 8.5%. The sequence derives from a human donor with melanoma. The source was CD8+ T cells from peripheral blood, collected before anti-PD-1 treatment. V usage is TRBV9 and J usage is TRBJ2-2; possible D gene TRBD1, 5 bases. CDR3 loop: CASSVEGDTGELFF. The CDR3 nucleotides are TGTGCCAGCAGCGTAGAAGGGGATACCGGGGAGCTGTTTTTT.